Listed here are 13 T cell receptor beta chains from one sample, sequenced in a study of T cell clonotyping in hematopoietic cell transplantation. TCRdb's table, derived via immunoSEQ multiplex PCR, lists solely in-frame clones and lacks some. The repertoire consists of about 15,000 clones, with around 85% occurring once and the leading ten covering around 4.5%. Sequenced: peripheral blood mononuclear cells. These receptors were obtained from a woman aged 40 to 50 in good health. Some clones in this sample may be carry-over from other donors' samples.

This chain uses TRBV7-2 with TRBJ2-5; no clear D. The CDR3 spans 13 residues. Trimming took 2 bases from V and 2 from J, leaving 6 bases between them. Germline V gene sequence: CDR1 SGHTA, CDR2 FQGNSA. The CDR3 loop is CASSLRVQETQYF. Here the CDR3 DNA reads TGTGCCAGCAGCTTACGGGTACAAGAGACCCAGTACTTC.

The V call is TRBV30, the J call TRBJ2-1, with no clear D. Trimming cost V 0 bases and J 9 bases, with 6 bases left between them. This CDR3 region has 11 residues. Looked up from germline, CDR1 is GTSNPN and CDR2 is SVGIG (reference sequence). DNA for the CDR3: TGTGCCTGGAGTGTACAGCTTGAGCAGTTCTTC. Protein sequence: CAWSVQLEQFF.

The chain carries TRBV19 and TRBJ1-3; D gene uncertain. The CDR3 totals 13 residues. Trimming took 0 bases from V and 4 from J, leaving 4 bases between them. CDR1 is LNHDA and CDR2 is SQIVND in the germline V gene (reference sequence). The CDR3 nucleotides are TGTGCCAGTAGTATAGAGGTCGGAAACACCATATATTTT. Protein sequence: CASSIEVGNTIYF.

J is TRBJ2-7 and V is TRBV5-6; D call uncertain. This CDR3 region has 15 residues. Germline assignment: CDR1 SGHDT and CDR2 YYEEEE. V was clipped by 4 bases and J by 2 bases, with 16 bases between them. The CDR3 sequence is CASSPSLGLTYEQYF. The CDR3 region has the DNA TGTGCCAGCAGCCCTTCTCTAGGTCTGACCTACGAGCAGTACTTC.

V gene TRBV6-6 combines with J gene TRBJ1-5, with D tentatively TRBD1 (6 bases). The V gene lost 10 bases and the J gene lost 8 bases, with 24 bases spanning the gap. This CDR3 is built from 15 residues. In germline, CDR1 is MNHNY, CDR2 SVGAGI (reference sequence). As DNA, the CDR3 is TGTGCCACAGCCGGGGGCCTACAGCTTCTTGAGCCCCAGCATTTT. It yields the protein CATAGGLQLLEPQHF.

The rearrangement uses TRBV9 and TRBJ2-2; D call uncertain. Germline CDR1 reads SGDLS; CDR2 reads YYNGEE. The CDR3 is 15 residues long. The V end lost 3 bases, the J end lost 2 bases, and 11 bases lay between the germline ends. The CDR3 region is CASSESTVNTGELFF. As DNA, the CDR3 is TGTGCCAGCAGCGAATCGACTGTAAACACCGGGGAGCTGTTTTTT. The full variable domain, with the rest looked up from reference TRBV9 and TRBJ2-2, is DSGVTQTPKHLITATGQRVTLRCSPRSGDLSVYWYQQSLDQGLQFLIQYYNGEERAKGNILERFSAQQFPDLHSELNLSSLELGDSALYFCASSESTVNTGELFFGEGSRLTVL.

The genes are TRBV7-8 and TRBJ2-7; tentatively, D is TRBD1 or TRBD2 (7 bases each). Germline V lookup: CDR1 SGHVS, CDR2 FQNEAQ. The CDR3 runs to 18 residues. Trimming left V 0 bases short and J 0 bases short, with 18 bases between. In DNA, the CDR3 is TGTGCCAGCAGCTTAGCGCAGGGGGGAGGGATTTCCTCCTACGAGCAGTACTTC. Protein: CASSLAQGGGISSYEQYF.

The sample holds one count of this clone. V gene TRBV10-3 combines with J gene TRBJ2-2; 15 nucleotides line up with TRBD2. Germline CDR1 and CDR2: ENHRY and SYGVKD. CDR3 length: 19 residues. The trim removed 2 bases at V and 0 bases at J, leaving 4 bases unmatched. In DNA, the CDR3 is TGTGCCATCAGTGAGGGACTAGCGGGAGGGATCGCGAACACCGGGGAGCTGTTTTTT. This codes for CAISEGLAGGIANTGELFF.

The rearrangement uses TRBV11-1 and TRBJ1-6; 9 bases match TRBD1. The CDR3 is 16 residues long. Germline V lookup: CDR1 SGHAT, CDR2 FQDESV (reference sequence). The J segment lost 6 bases and the V segment lost 5 bases, leaving 8 bases of the junction unmatched. CDR3 residues: CASSTTGGSPNSPLHF. In nucleotides, the CDR3 is TGTGCCAGCAGCACTACAGGGGGCTCTCCTAATTCACCCCTCCACTTT.

CDR3 DNA: TGTGCCAGCAGCCAAGAAGGGCAGGGCAACTACGAGCAGTACTTC. Amino acids: CASSQEGQGNYEQYF. The rearrangement uses TRBV4-2 and TRBJ2-7; D perhaps matches TRBD1 (5 bases). The CDR3 consists of 15 residues. Trimming cost V 0 bases and J 3 bases, with 12 bases left between them. Germline CDR1 reads LGHNA; CDR2 reads YNFKEQ.

This chain uses TRBV28 with TRBJ2-7; the D gene is possibly TRBD2 (6 bases). Germline V gives CDR1 MDHEN, CDR2 SYDVKM. The CDR3 length is 15 residues. The V end was cut by 7 bases, the J end by 3 bases, with 19 bases between. CDR3 residues: CASTSVGTGVYEQYF. The CDR3, as DNA: TGTGCCAGCACCTCCGTGGGGACGGGAGTCTACGAGCAGTACTTC.

This chain connects TRBV5-1 to TRBJ1-5; 8 nucleotides line up with TRBD1. The CDR3 is made up of 14 amino acids. Germline lookup yields CDR1 SGHRS and CDR2 YFSETQ. V lost 4 bases and J lost 4; bases outside the gene matches: 4. The CDR3 reads CASSPGQENQPQHF. The CDR3 DNA follows: TGCGCCAGCAGCCCGGGACAGGAAAATCAGCCCCAGCATTTT.

V gene TRBV28 combines with J gene TRBJ1-6; 9 positions agree with TRBD1. J was trimmed by 10 bases and V by 6 bases; bases with no gene match: 10. The CDR3 spans 15 residues. Per germline, CDR1 MDHEN and CDR2 SYDVKM. This CDR3 is CASRIPTGGKSPLHF. The CDR3 coding sequence is TGTGCCAGCAGGATCCCGACAGGGGGAAAATCACCCCTCCACTTT. The full variable domain, with the rest looked up from reference TRBV28 and TRBJ1-6, is DVKVTQSSRYLVKRTGEKVFLECVQDMDHENMFWYRQDPGLGLRLIYFSYDVKMKEKGDIPEGYSVSREKKERFSLILESASTNQTSMYLCASRIPTGGKSPLHFGNGTRLTVT.